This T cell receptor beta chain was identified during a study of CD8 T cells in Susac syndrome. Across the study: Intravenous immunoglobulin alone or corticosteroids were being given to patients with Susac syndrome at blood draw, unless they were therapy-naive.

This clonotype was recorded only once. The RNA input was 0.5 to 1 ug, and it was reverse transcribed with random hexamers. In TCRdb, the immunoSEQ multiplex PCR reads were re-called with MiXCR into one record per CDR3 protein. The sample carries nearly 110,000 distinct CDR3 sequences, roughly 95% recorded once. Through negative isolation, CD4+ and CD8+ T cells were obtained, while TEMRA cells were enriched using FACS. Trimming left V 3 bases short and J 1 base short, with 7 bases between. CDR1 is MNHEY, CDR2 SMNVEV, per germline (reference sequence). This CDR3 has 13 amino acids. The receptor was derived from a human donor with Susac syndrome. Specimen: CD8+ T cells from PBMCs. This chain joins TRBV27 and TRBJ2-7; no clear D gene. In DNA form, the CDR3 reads TGTGCCAGCAGTTTTGGGCAGTCCTACGAGCAGTACTTC. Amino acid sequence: CASSFGQSYEQYF.